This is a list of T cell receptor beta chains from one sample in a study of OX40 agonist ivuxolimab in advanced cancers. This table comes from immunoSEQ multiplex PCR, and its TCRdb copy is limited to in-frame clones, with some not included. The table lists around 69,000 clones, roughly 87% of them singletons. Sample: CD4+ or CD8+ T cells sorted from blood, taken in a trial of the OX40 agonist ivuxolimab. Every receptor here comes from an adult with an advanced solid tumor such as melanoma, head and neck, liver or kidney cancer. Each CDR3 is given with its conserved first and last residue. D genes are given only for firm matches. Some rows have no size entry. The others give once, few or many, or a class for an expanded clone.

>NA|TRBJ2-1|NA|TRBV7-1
CASSSLVGSHEQFF
TGTGCCAGCAGCTCCCTGGTCGGGAGCCATGAGCAGTTCTTC
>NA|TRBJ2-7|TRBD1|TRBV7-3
CASSSSGQGARQYF
TGTGCCAGCAGCAGCTCCGGACAGGGGGCTCGGCAGTACTTC
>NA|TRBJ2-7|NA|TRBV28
CASSLAAREQYF
TGTGCCAGCAGTTTAGCGGCGAGGGAGCAGTACTTC
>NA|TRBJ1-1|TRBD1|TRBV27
CASSRDRGCKAFF
TGTGCCAGCAGCCGGGACAGGGGGTGCAAAGCTTTCTTT
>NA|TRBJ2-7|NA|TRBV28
CASSFSGSAYEQYF
TGTGCCAGCAGTTTCTCCGGGAGTGCCTACGAGCAGTACTTC
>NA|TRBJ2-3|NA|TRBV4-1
CASSPIGAGRADTQYF
TGCGCCAGCAGCCCCATCGGGGCAGGGCGGGCGGATACGCAGTATTTT
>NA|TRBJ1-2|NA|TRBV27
CASSFGSSSGYTF
TGTGCCAGCAGTTTTGGCTCCTCTTCTGGCTACACCTTC
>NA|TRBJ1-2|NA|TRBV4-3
CASSQERRTYF
TGCGCCAGCAGCCAAGAACGACGGACGTACTTC
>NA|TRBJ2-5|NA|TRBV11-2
CASSLETTKYF
TGTGCCAGCAGCTTAGAGACAACCAAGTACTTC
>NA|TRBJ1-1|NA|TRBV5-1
CASSLGGDTEAFF
TGCGCCAGCAGCTTGGGAGGGGACACTGAAGCTTTCTTT
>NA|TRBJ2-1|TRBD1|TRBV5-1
CASSWGTGRDEQFF
TGCGCCAGCAGCTGGGGGACAGGGAGGGATGAGCAGTTCTTC
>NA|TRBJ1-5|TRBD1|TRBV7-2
CASSSMGQINQPQHF
TGTGCCAGCAGCTCTATGGGACAGATCAATCAGCCCCAGCATTTT
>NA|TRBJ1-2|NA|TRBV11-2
CASSRGGQPYGYTF
TGTGCCAGCAGCCGGGGAGGACAGCCCTATGGCTACACCTTC
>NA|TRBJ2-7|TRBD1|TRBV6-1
CASRADRPGYEQYF
TGTGCCAGCAGAGCGGACAGGCCTGGCTACGAGCAGTACTTC
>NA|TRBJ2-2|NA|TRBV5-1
CASSPGGGNTGELFF
TGCGCCAGCAGCCCAGGTGGGGGTAACACCGGGGAGCTGTTTTTT
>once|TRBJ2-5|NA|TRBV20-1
CSGQSQETQYF
TGCAGCGGACAGTCCCAAGAGACCCAGTACTTC
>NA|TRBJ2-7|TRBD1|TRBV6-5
CASSRPGQGAYEQYF
TGTGCCAGCAGTAGGCCGGGACAGGGCGCCTACGAGCAGTACTTC
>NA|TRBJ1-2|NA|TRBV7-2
CASSSETDWGYTF
TGTGCCAGCAGCTCAGAGACAGACTGGGGCTACACCTTC
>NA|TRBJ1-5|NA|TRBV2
CASSVQARSNQPQHF
TGTGCCAGCAGTGTTCAGGCCCGTAGCAATCAGCCCCAGCATTTT
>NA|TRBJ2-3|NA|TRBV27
CASTLRTQTTDTQYF
TGTGCCAGCACCCTGAGGACGCAAACCACAGATACGCAGTATTTT
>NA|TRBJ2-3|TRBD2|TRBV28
CAGSSGLADRTDTQYF
TGTGCCGGGTCCTCGGGACTAGCGGACCGCACAGATACGCAGTATTTT
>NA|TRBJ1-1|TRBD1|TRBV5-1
CASSSGTGLRTTEAFF
TGCGCCAGCAGCAGCGGGACAGGACTTCGAACCACTGAAGCTTTCTTT
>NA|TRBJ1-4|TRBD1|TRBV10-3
CAISRGDGEKLFF
TGTGCCATCAGCAGGGGGGATGGCGAAAAACTGTTTTTT
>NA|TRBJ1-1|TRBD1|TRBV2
CASSTQGGLNTEAFF
TGTGCCAGCAGCACTCAGGGGGGGCTGAACACTGAAGCTTTCTTT